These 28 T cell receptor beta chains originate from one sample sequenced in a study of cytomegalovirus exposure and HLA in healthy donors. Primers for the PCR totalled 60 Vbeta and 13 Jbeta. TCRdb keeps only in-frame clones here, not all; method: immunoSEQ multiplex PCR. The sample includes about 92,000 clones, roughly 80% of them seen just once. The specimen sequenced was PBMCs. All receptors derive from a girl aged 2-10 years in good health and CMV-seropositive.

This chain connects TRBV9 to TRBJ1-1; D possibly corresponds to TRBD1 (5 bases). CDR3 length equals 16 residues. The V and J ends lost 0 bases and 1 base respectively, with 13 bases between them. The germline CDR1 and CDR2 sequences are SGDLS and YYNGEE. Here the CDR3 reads CASSVGDSKGNTEAFF. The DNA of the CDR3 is TGTGCCAGCAGCGTAGGGGACTCTAAAGGGAACACTGAAGCTTTCTTT.

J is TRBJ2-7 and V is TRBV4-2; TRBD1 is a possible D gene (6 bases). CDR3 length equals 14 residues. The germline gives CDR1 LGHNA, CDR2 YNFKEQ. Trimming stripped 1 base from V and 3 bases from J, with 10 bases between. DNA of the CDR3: TGTGCCAGCAGCCAAGGGACAGTTAGCTACGAGCAGTACTTC. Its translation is CASSQGTVSYEQYF.

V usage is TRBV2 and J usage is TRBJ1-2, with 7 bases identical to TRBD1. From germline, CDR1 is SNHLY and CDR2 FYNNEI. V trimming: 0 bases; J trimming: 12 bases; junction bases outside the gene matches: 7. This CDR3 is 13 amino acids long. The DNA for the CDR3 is TGTGCCAGCAGTGAAGCTCCGGTCGACAGGGACACCTTC. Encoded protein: CASSEAPVDRDTF.

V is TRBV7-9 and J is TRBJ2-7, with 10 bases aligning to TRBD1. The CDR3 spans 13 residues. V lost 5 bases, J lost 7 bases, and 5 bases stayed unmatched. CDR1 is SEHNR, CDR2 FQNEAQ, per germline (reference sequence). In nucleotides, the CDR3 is TGTGCCAGCAGCCGGGACAGGGGAAGAGAGCAGTACTTC. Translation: CASSRDRGREQYF. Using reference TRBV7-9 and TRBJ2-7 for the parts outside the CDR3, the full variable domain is DTGVSQNPRHKITKRGQNVTFRCDPISEHNRLYWYRQTLGQGPEFLTYFQNEAQLEKSRLLSDRFSAERPKGSFSTLEIQRTEQGDSAMYLCASSRDRGREQYFGPGTRLTVT.

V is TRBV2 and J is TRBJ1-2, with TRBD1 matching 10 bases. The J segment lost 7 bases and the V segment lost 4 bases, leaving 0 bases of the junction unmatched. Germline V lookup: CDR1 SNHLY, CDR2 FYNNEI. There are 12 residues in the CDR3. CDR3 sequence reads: CASSGDRGGYTF. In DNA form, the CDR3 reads TGTGCCAGCAGTGGGGACAGGGGTGGCTACACCTTC.

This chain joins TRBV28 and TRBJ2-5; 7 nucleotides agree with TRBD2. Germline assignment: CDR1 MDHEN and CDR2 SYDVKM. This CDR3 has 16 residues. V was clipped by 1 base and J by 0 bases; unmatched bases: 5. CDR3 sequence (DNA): TGTGCCAGCAGTTTATCCAACCTAGCGGACCAAGAGACCCAGTACTTC. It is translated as CASSLSNLADQETQYF.

The CDR3 spells CAWSLRGISGNTIYF. The DNA of the CDR3 is TGTGCCTGGAGTTTACGGGGAATCTCTGGAAACACCATATATTTT. The chain links TRBV30 to TRBJ1-3; D not resolved. The CDR3 is made up of 15 amino acids. The germline V gene has CDR1 GTSNPN and CDR2 SVGIG (reference sequence). V dropped 2 bases and J dropped 0 bases, with 11 bases sitting between them. Full variable domain (missing parts from reference TRBV30 and TRBJ1-3): SQTIHQWPATLVQPVGSPLSLECTVEGTSNPNLYWYRQAAGRGLQLLFYSVGIGQISSEVPQNLSASRPQDRQFILSSKKLLLSDSGFYLCAWSLRGISGNTIYFGEGSWLTVV.

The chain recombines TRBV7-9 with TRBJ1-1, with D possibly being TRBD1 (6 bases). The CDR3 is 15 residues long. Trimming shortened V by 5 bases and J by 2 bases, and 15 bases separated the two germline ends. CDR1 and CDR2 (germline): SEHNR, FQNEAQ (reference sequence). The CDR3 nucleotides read TGTGCCAGCAGCCGAGCTCAGGGGACCAACACTGAAGCTTTCTTT. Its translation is CASSRAQGTNTEAFF.

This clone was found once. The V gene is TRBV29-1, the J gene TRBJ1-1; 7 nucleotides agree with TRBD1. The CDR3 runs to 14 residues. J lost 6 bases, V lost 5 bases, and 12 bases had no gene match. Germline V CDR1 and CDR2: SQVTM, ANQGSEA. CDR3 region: CSVLGIGGAAEAFF. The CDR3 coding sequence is TGCAGCGTTTTAGGGATAGGGGGCGCGGCTGAAGCTTTCTTT.

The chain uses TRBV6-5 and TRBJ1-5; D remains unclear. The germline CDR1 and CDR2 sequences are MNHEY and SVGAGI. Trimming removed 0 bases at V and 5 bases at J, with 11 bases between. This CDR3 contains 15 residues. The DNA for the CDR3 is TGTGCCAGCAGTTACTCTAGGAGTTATGATCAGCCCCAGCATTTT. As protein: CASSYSRSYDQPQHF.

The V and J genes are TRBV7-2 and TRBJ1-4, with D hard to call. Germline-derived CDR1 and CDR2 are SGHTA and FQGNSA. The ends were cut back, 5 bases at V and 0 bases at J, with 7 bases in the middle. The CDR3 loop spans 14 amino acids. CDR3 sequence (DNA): TGTGCCAGCAGCCGGAGAGCAACTAATGAAAAACTGTTTTTT. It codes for CASSRRATNEKLFF.

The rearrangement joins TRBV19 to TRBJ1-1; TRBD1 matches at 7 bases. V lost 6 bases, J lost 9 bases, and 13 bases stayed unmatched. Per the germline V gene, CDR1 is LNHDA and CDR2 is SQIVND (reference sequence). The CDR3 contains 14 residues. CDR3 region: CASSISFQGVQAFF. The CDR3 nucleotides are TGTGCCAGTAGCATCAGCTTCCAGGGGGTGCAAGCTTTCTTT.

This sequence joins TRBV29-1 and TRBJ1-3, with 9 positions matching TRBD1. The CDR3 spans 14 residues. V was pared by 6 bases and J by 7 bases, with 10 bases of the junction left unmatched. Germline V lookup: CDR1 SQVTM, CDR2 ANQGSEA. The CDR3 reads CSVDLGQGLNTIYF. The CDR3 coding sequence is TGCAGCGTAGATTTGGGACAGGGATTGAACACCATATATTTT.

The CDR3 spells CAWTPGQGNQPQHF. The DNA of the CDR3 is TGTGCCTGGACCCCAGGACAGGGTAATCAGCCCCAGCATTTT. V and J are TRBV30 and TRBJ1-5; TRBD1 agrees at 8 bases. The CDR3 runs 14 residues. Germline V gene sequence: CDR1 GTSNPN, CDR2 SVGIG (reference sequence). V trimming: 4 bases; J trimming: 4 bases; junction bases outside the gene matches: 6.

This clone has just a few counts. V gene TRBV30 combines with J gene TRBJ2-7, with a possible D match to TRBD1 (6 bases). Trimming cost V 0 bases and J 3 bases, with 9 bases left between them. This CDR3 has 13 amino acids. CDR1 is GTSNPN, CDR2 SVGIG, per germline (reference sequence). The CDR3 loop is CAWSVRRGYEQYF. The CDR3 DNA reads TGTGCCTGGAGTGTGCGCAGGGGCTACGAGCAGTACTTC.

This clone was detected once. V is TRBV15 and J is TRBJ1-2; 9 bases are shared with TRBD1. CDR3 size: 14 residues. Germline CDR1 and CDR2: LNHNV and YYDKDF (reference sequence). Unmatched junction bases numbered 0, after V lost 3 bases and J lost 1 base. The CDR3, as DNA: TGTGCCACCAGCAGGACAGGGGGTAACTATGGCTACACCTTC. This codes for CATSRTGGNYGYTF. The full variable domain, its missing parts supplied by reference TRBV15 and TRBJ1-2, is DAMVIQNPRYQVTQFGKPVTLSCSQTLNHNVMYWYQQKSSQAPKLLFHYYDKDFNNEADTPDNFQSRRPNTSFCFLDIRSPGLGDTAMYLCATSRTGGNYGYTFGSGTRLTVV.

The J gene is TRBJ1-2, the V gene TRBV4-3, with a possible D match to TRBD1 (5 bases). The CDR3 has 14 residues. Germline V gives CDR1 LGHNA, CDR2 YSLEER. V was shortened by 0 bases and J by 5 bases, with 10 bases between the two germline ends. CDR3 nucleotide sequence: TGCGCCAGCAGCCAAGATACCAGGGTATATGGCTACACCTTC. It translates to CASSQDTRVYGYTF.

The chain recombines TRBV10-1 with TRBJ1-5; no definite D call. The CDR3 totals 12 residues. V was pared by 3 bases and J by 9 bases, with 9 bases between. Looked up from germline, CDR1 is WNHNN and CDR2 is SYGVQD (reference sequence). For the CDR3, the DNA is TGCGCCAGCAGTGATGCGGAATGGCCCCAGCATTTT. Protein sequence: CASSDAEWPQHF.

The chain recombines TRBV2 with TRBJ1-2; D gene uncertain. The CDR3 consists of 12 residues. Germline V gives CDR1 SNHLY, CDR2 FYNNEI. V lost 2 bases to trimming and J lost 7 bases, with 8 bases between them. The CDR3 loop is CASSELAGGYTF. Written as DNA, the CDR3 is TGTGCCAGCAGTGAATTAGCGGGTGGCTACACCTTC.

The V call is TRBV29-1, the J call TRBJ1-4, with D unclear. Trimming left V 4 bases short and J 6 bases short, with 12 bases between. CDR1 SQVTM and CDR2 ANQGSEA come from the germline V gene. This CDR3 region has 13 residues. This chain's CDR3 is CSVVGWRDEKLFF. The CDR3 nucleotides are TGCAGCGTTGTGGGTTGGAGAGATGAAAAACTGTTTTTT.

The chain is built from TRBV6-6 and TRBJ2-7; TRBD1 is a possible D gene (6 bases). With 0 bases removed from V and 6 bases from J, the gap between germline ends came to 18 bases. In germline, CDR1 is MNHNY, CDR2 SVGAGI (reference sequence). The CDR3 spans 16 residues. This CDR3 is CASSYSAGTRSSEQYF. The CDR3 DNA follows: TGTGCCAGCAGTTACTCGGCCGGGACAAGATCTTCCGAGCAGTACTTC.

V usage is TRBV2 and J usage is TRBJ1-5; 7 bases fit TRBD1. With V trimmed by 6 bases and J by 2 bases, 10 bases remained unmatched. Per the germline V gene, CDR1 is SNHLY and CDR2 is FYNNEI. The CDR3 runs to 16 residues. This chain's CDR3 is CASRTSGTEGNQPQHF. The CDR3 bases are TGTGCCAGCAGGACCTCCGGGACAGAGGGCAATCAGCCCCAGCATTTT.

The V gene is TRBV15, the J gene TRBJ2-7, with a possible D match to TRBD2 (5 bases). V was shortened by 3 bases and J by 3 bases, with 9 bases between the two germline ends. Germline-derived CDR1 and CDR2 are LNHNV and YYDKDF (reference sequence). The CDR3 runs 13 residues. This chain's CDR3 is CATSSTTSYEQYF. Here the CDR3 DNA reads TGTGCCACCAGCAGCACAACTAGCTACGAGCAGTACTTC.

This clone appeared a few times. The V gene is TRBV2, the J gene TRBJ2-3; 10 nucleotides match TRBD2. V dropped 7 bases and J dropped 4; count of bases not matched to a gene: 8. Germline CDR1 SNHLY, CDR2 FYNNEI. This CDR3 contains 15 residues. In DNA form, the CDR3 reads TGTGCCAGCATTTCTAGCGGGAGAGTCTCAGATACGCAGTATTTT. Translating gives CASISSGRVSDTQYF.

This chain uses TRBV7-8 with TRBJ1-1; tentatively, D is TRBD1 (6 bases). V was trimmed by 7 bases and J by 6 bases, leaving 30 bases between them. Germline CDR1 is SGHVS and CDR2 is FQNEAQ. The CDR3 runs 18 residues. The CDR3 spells CASTYTFHMTGEAPEAFF. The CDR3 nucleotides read TGTGCCAGCACTTACACGTTCCACATGACAGGAGAGGCCCCTGAAGCTTTCTTT.

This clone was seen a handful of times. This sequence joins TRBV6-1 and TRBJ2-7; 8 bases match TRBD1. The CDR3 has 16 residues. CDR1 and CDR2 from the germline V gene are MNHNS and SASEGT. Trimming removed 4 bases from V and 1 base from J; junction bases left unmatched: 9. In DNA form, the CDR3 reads TGTGCCAGCAGTGCCACTGCCGGGACAGGATCCTACGAGCAGTACTTC. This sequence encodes CASSATAGTGSYEQYF.

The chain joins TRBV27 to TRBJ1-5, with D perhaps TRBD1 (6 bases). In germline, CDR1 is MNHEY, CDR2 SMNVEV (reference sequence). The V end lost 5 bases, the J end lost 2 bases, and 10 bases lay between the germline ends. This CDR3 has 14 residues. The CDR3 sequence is CASSGHRGNQPQHF. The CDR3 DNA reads TGTGCCAGCAGTGGACACAGGGGCAATCAGCCCCAGCATTTT.

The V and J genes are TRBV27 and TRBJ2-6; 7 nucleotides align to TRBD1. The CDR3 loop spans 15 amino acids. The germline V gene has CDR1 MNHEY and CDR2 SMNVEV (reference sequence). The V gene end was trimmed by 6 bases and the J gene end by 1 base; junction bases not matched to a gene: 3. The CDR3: CASRVTGSGANVLTF. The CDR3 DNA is TGTGCCAGCAGGGTGACAGGGTCTGGGGCCAACGTCCTGACTTTC.